This T cell receptor (beta chain) was documented in a study of blood T cell repertoires in COVID-19. Original processing methods: Reference gene primer amplification gave estimated nucleated cell counts. Measured with immunoSEQ multiplex PCR; TCRdb has only the in-frame clones, and not every one. Clonal size and the V and J genes are those of that table, whereas D and trimming came from the DNA. The profile covers 65,000 to 100,000 clones, with around 80% appearing a single time and around 13% taken by the ten largest. The CDR3 covers 11 residues. V shed 4 bases, J shed 7 bases, and the junction held 4 bases outside the gene matches. Germline CDR1 SQVTM, CDR2 ANQGSEA.

The receptor comes from a human donor in a cohort sampled during active COVID-19. The specimen sequenced was peripheral blood. This chain uses TRBV29-1 with TRBJ2-7; TRBD1 aligns across 7 bases. CDR3 residues: CSVVGRGEQYF. The CDR3 DNA sequence: TGCAGCGTTGTGGGCAGGGGGGAGCAGTACTTC.